This TCR beta chain was captured in a study of blood T cell repertoires in COVID-19. In the study overall: The United States, Italy and Spain were the sources of the acute and convalescent COVID-19 samples. From T cells, B-cell-depleted T cells, or PBMCs came the material, which was cDNA or gDNA.

This clone occurred once. Authors' analysis steps: It was from reference gene primer amplification that nucleated cell counts were estimated. Profiled with immunoSEQ multiplex PCR; TCRdb holds only in-frame clones, not every one. V and J calls and clone size are given by that table; D and trimming were obtained from the DNA. This table holds some 290,000 clones, 70% to 90% found once. The source material was peripheral blood. The sequence was obtained from a man aged 55 to 70 who had recovered from COVID-19.

The CDR3 reads CASSLGRGQKLEAFF. The CDR3 region has the DNA TGTGCCAGCAGCTTAGGTCGGGGACAGAAGCTTGAAGCTTTCTTT. The chain couples TRBV7-6 to TRBJ1-1, with 7 positions matching TRBD1. The CDR3 has 15 residues. Looked up from germline, CDR1 is SGHVS and CDR2 is FNYEAQ. V gave up 1 base and J gave up 7 bases; unmatched junction bases: 9.